One sample yielded the 7 T cell receptor beta chains listed below, sequenced in a study of CD8 T cells in Susac syndrome. RNA was extracted with the RNeasy kit, and a quantity of roughly 0.5 to 1 ug was reverse transcribed using random hexamers. TCRdb itself ran the immunoSEQ multiplex PCR reads through MiXCR, one entry per CDR3 protein. The sample yields roughly 120,000 distinct CDR3 sequences, 85% to 95% seen once. The material sequenced was CD8+ T cells from PBMCs. These TCRs come from a human donor with multiple sclerosis.

The chain has TRBV20-1 and TRBJ1-6; D perhaps matches TRBD1 (5 bases). Per the germline V gene, CDR1 is DFQATT and CDR2 is SNEGSKA (reference sequence). The ends were cut back, 5 bases at V and 0 bases at J, with 14 bases in the middle. The CDR3 length is 16 residues. This CDR3 reads CSARGVGSSYNSPLHF. The CDR3 coding sequence is TGCAGTGCTCGAGGGGTAGGGAGCTCCTATAATTCACCCCTCCACTTT.

CDR3 DNA: TGTGCCAGCAGCCCTACTGGGACAGGGATCTACGAGCAGTACTTC. This translates into CASSPTGTGIYEQYF. The chain employs TRBV3-1 and TRBJ2-7; 9 nucleotides match TRBD1. The length of the CDR3 is 15 residues. Germline loops: CDR1 LGHDT, CDR2 YNNKEL (reference sequence). V trimming: 4 bases; J trimming: 3 bases; junction bases outside the gene matches: 7.

V usage is TRBV9 and J usage is TRBJ2-5; D gene ambiguous. Trimming cost V 0 bases and J 3 bases, with 15 bases left between them. Germline V lookup: CDR1 SGDLS, CDR2 YYNGEE. The CDR3 covers 16 residues. The CDR3 nucleotides read TGTGCCAGCAGCGTAGGGCCGAACCTAGACAAAGAGACCCAGTACTTC. Amino acids: CASSVGPNLDKETQYF. Together with reference TRBV9 and TRBJ2-5, the CDR3 gives the full variable domain: DSGVTQTPKHLITATGQRVTLRCSPRSGDLSVYWYQQSLDQGLQFLIQYYNGEERAKGNILERFSAQQFPDLHSELNLSSLELGDSALYFCASSVGPNLDKETQYFGPGTRLLVL.

The chain recombines TRBV9 with TRBJ1-1; possibly TRBD1 for D (6 bases). Germline V lookup: CDR1 SGDLS, CDR2 YYNGEE. V was shortened by 4 bases and J by 1 base, with 11 bases between the two germline ends. CDR3 size: 14 residues. CDR3: CASSPGAGNTEAFF. The CDR3 coding sequence is TGTGCCAGCAGCCCGGGGGCGGGGAACACTGAAGCTTTCTTT.

V gene TRBV12-3 or TRBV12-4 combines with J gene TRBJ2-5; unclear D gene. CDR3 size: 13 residues. The germline V and J ends were trimmed by 7 bases and 7 bases, with 16 bases remaining between them. The CDR3 bases are TGTGCCAGCAATGTAGATAGGTCCGGGACCCAGTACTTC. Its protein product is CASNVDRSGTQYF.

The chain uses TRBV20-1 and TRBJ1-1; D might be TRBD1 (6 bases). CDR1 and CDR2 from the germline V gene are DFQATT and SNEGSKA (reference sequence). The CDR3 contains 16 residues. Trimming cost V 1 base and J 1 base, with 16 bases left between them. The CDR3: CSARGPGRGRNTEAFF. The CDR3 nucleotides read TGCAGTGCTAGAGGCCCGGGCAGGGGAAGGAACACTGAAGCTTTCTTT.

This rearrangement joins TRBV11-2 to TRBJ2-1; 9 bases line up with TRBD2. With 1 base clipped from V and 8 bases from J, the junction kept 3 bases outside the gene matches. CDR1 and CDR2 from the germline V gene are SGHAT and FQNNGV. This CDR3 is 14 amino acids long. The CDR3 region is CASSLGSGGHEQFF. The CDR3 DNA is TGTGCCAGCAGCTTAGGTAGCGGGGGCCATGAGCAGTTCTTC.